Listed below are T cell receptor beta chains from one sample, sequenced in a study of cytomegalovirus exposure and HLA in healthy donors. Produced via immunoSEQ multiplex PCR; TCRdb's table is partial and in-frame only. The profile shows around 110,000 clones, 79% of them singletons. Sequenced material: PBMCs. Every receptor here comes from a man younger than 40 in good health and CMV-seropositive. Each CDR3 is given with its conserved first and last residue. Fields, in order: V gene, J gene, D gene, clone size, CDR3 protein, CDR3 DNA. The D gene is left open where the match is weak. Some rows mark clone size as missing; the rest say once, few, many or name a class of expanded clone.

>TRBV30|TRBJ1-3|TRBD1|NA
CASYRGSGNTIYF
TGTGCCTCCTACAGGGGCTCTGGAAACACCATATATTTT
>TRBV4-1|TRBJ1-2|NA|NA
CASSQDNRWLGYTF
TGCGCCAGCAGCCAAGATAACCGCTGGCTGGGCTACACCTTC
>TRBV27|TRBJ1-2|TRBD1|NA
CASSLLSGGPNGYTF
TGTGCCAGCAGTCTCCTATCAGGGGGTCCGAATGGCTACACCTTC
>TRBV29-1|TRBJ2-7|NA|few
CSAIGGADEQYF
TGCAGCGCCATAGGGGGGGCGGACGAGCAGTACTTC
>TRBV4-2|TRBJ2-7|TRBD1|NA
CASSQGSLGTATYEQYF
TGTGCCAGCAGCCAAGGTTCCCTCGGGACAGCGACCTACGAGCAGTACTTC
>TRBV21-1|TRBJ2-2|NA|few
CASSKLEHSGRNNSGELFF
TGTGCCAGCAGCAAACTGGAGCATAGCGGGAGGAACAACTCCGGGGAGCTGTTTTTT
>TRBV7-8|TRBJ2-4|NA|once
CASSLTEKNIQYF
TGTGCCAGCAGCTTGACAGAAAAAAACATTCAGTACTTC
>TRBV9|TRBJ2-1|NA|few
CASSAESSPSSYNEQFF
TGTGCCAGCAGCGCGGAATCTAGCCCTAGCTCCTACAATGAGCAGTTCTTC
>TRBV5-5|TRBJ2-7|NA|NA
CASTLQVLVGEQYF
TGTGCCAGCACCTTACAGGTTCTCGTAGGCGAGCAGTACTTC
>TRBV7-3|TRBJ1-1|NA|NA
CASSDSRRGPNTEAFF
TGTGCCAGCAGCGATTCGCGCAGGGGTCCGAACACTGAAGCTTTCTTT
>TRBV5-1|TRBJ2-7|TRBD1|NA
CASSLNRGQYEQYF
TGCGCCAGCAGCTTAAACAGGGGGCAATACGAGCAGTACTTC
>TRBV28|TRBJ2-7|NA|NA
CASRLAGFGEQYF
TGTGCCAGTCGGCTCGCGGGTTTCGGGGAGCAGTACTTC
>TRBV11-2|TRBJ2-7|TRBD2|NA
CASSLAGGPPYEQYF
TGTGCCAGCAGCTTAGCGGGGGGGCCTCCTTACGAGCAGTACTTC
>TRBV7-2|TRBJ2-5|NA|NA
CASSLTLAYQETQYF
TGTGCCAGCAGCTTGACTCTAGCGTACCAAGAGACCCAGTACTTC